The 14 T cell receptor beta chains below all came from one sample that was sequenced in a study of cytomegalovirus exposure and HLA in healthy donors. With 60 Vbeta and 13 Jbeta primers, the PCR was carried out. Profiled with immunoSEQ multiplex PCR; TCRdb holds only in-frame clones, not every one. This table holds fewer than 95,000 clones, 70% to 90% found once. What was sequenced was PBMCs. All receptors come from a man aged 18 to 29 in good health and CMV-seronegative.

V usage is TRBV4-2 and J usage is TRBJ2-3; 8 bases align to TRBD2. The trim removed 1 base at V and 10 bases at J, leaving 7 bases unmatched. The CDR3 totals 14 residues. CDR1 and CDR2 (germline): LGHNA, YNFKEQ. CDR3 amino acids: CASSQVASGGSQYF. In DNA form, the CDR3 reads TGTGCCAGCAGCCAAGTTGCGAGCGGGGGCTCGCAGTATTTT.

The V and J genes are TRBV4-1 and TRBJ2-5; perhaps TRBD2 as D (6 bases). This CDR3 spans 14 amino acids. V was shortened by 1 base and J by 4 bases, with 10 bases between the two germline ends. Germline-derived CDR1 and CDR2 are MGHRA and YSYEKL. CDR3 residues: CASSQVQGLETQYF. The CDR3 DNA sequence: TGCGCCAGCAGCCAAGTCCAGGGACTAGAGACCCAGTACTTC.

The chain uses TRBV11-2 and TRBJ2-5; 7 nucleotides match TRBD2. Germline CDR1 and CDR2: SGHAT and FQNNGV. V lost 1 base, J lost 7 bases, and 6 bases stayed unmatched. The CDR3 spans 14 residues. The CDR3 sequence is CASSLAGGGVTQYF. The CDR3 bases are TGTGCCAGCAGCTTAGCGGGGGGTGGGGTGACCCAGTACTTC.

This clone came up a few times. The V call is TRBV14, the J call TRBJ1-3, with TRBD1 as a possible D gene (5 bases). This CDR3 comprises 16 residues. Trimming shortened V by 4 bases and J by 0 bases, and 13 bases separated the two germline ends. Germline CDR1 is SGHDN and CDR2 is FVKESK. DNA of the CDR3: TGTGCCAGCAGCCGTTCAGGGTTCAGCTCTGGAAACACCATATATTTT. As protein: CASSRSGFSSGNTIYF.

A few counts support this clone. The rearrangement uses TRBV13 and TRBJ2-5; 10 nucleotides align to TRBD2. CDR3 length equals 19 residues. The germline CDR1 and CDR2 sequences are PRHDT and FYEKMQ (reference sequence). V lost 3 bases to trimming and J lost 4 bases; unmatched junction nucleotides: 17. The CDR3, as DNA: TGTGCCAGCAGCTTTAGCGGGGGGTGGGGGGCACAGGTTGGAGAGACCCAGTACTTC. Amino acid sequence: CASSFSGGWGAQVGETQYF.

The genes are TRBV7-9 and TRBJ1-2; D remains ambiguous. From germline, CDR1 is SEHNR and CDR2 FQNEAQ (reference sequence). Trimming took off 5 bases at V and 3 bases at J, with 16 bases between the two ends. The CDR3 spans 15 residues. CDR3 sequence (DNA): TGTGCCAGCAGCCCAGGCTGGGTGGTTGACTATGGCTACACCTTC. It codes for CASSPGWVVDYGYTF.

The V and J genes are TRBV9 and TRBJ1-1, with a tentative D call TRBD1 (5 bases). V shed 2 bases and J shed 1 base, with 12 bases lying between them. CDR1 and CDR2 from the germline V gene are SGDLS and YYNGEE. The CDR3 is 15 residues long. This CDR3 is CASSVDGGANTEAFF. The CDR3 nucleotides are TGTGCCAGCAGCGTTGACGGGGGTGCGAACACTGAAGCTTTCTTT. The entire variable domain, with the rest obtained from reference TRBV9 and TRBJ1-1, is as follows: DSGVTQTPKHLITATGQRVTLRCSPRSGDLSVYWYQQSLDQGLQFLIQYYNGEERAKGNILERFSAQQFPDLHSELNLSSLELGDSALYFCASSVDGGANTEAFFGQGTRLTVV.

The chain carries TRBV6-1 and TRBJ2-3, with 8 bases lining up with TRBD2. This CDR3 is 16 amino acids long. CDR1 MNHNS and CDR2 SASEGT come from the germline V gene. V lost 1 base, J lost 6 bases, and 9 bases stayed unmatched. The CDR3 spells CASSEGPGGAGDTQYF. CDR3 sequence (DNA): TGTGCCAGCAGTGAAGGGCCGGGGGGGGCAGGGGATACGCAGTATTTT.

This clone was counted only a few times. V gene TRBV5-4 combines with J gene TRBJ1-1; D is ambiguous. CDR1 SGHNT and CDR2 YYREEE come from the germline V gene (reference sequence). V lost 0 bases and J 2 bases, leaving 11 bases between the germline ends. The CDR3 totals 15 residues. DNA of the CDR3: TGTGCCAGCAGCTTGGACCGGCGGCTAAACACTGAAGCTTTCTTT. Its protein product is CASSLDRRLNTEAFF. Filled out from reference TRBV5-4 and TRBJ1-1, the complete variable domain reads ETGVTQSPTHLIKTRGQQVTLRCSSQSGHNTVSWYQQALGQGPQFIFQYYREEENGRGNFPPRFSGLQFPNYSSELNVNALELDDSALYLCASSLDRRLNTEAFFGQGTRLTVV.

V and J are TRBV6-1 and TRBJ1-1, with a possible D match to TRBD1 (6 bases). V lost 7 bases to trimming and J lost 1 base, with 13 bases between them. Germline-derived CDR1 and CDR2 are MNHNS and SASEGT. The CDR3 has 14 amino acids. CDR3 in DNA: TGTGCCAGCAATTCGGGACACTCGAACACTGAAGCTTTCTTT. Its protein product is CASNSGHSNTEAFF.

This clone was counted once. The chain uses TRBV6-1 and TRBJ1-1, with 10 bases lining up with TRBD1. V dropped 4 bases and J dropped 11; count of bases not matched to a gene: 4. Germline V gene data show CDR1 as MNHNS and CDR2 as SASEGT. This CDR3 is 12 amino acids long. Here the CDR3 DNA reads TGTGCCAGCAGTGGCGACAGGGGGCTCGCTTTCTTT. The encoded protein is CASSGDRGLAFF.

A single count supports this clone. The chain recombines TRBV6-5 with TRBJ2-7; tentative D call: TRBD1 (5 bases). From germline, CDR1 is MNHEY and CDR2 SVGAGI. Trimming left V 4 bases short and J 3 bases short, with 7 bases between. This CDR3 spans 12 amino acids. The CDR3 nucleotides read TGTGCCAGCAGTTCCACAGGCTACGAGCAGTACTTC. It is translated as CASSSTGYEQYF.

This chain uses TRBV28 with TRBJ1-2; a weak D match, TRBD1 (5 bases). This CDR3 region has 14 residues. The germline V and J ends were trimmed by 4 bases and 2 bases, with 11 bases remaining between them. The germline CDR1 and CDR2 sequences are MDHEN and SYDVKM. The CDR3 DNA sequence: TGTGCCAGCAGTTCTAATCAGGGAAACTATGGCTACACCTTC. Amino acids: CASSSNQGNYGYTF.

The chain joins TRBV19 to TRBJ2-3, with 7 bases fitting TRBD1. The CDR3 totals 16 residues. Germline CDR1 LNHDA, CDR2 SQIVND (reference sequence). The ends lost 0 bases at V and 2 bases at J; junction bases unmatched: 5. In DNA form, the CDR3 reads TGTGCCAGTAGTATAGATGTAGGGGGCTCCACAGATACGCAGTATTTT. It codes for CASSIDVGGSTDTQYF.